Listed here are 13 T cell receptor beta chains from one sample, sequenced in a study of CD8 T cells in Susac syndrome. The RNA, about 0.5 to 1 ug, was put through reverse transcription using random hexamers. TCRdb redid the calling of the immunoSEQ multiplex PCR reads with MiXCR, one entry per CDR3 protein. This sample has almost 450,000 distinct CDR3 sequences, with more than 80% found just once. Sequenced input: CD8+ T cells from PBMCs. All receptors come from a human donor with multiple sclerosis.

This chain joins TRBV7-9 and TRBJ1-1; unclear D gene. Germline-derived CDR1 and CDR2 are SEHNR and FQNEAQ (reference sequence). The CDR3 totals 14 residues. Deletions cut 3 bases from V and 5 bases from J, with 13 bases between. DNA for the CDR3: TGTGCCAGCAGCTTCCCTTTGGGGAAGACTGAAGCTTTCTTT. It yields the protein CASSFPLGKTEAFF.

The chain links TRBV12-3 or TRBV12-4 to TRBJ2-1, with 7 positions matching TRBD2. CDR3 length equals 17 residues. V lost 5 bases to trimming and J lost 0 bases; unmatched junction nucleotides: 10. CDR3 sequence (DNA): TGTGCCAGCAGTCATGCTCTAGCGGTAAGCTCCTACAATGAGCAGTTCTTC. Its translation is CASSHALAVSSYNEQFF.

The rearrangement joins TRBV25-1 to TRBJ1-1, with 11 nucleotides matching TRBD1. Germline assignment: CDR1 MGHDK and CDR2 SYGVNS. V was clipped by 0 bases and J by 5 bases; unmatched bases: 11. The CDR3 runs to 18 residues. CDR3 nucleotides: TGTGCCAGCAGTGAATATAGGGGACAGGGGGAAGGAATGACTGAAGCTTTCTTT. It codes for CASSEYRGQGEGMTEAFF.

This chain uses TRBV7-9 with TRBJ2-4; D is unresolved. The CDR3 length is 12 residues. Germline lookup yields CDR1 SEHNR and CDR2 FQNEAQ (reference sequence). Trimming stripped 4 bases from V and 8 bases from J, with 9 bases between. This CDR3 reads CASSSPGDIQYF. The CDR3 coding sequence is TGTGCCAGCAGCTCCCCCGGTGACATTCAGTACTTC.

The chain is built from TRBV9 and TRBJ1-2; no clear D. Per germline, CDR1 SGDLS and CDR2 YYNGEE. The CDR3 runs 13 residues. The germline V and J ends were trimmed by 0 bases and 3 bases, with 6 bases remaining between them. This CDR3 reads CASSVDGDYGYTF. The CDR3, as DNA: TGTGCCAGCAGCGTAGACGGGGACTATGGCTACACCTTC.

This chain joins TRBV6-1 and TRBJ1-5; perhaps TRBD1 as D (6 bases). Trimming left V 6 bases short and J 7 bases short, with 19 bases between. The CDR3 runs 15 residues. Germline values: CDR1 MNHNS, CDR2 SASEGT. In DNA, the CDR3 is TGTGCCAGCAGCCCGATGGTACAGGGAGGGCAGCCCCAGCATTTT. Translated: CASSPMVQGGQPQHF.

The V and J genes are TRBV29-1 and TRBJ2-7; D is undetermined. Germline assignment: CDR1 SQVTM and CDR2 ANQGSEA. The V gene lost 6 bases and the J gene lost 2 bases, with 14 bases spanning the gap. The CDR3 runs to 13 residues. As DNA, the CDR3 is TGCAGCGTCAGGCCCCACAATGCCTACGAGCAGTACTTC. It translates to CSVRPHNAYEQYF.

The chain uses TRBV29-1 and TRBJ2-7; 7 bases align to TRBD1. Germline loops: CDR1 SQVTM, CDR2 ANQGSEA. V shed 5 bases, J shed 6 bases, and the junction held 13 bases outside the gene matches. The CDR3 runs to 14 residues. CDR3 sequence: CSVTGTETGREQYF. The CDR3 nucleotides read TGCAGCGTTACCGGGACAGAGACGGGGCGCGAGCAGTACTTC.

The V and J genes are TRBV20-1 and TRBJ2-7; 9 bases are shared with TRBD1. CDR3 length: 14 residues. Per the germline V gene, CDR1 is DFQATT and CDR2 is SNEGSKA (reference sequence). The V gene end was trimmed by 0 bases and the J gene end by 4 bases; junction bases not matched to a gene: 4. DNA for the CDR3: TGCAGTGCTAGAGATGACGACAGGGGGTACGAGCAGTACTTC. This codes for CSARDDDRGYEQYF.

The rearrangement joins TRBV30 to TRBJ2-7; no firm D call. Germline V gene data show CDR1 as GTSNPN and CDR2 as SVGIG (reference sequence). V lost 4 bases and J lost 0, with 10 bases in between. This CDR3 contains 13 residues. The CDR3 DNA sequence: TGTGCCTGGAAGGATCGCAGCTCCTACGAGCAGTACTTC. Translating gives CAWKDRSSYEQYF.

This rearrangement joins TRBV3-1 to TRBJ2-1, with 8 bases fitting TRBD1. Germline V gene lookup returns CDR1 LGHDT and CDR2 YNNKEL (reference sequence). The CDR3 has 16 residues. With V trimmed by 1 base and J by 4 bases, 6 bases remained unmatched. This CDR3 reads CASSQARQGPYNEQFF. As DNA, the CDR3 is TGTGCCAGCAGCCAAGCCAGACAGGGGCCTTACAATGAGCAGTTCTTC.

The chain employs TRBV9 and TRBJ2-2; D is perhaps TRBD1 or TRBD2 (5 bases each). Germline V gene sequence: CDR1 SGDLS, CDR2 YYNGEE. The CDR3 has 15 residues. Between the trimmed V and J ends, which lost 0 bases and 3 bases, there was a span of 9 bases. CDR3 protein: CASSVAGHDTGELFF. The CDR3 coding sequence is TGTGCCAGCAGCGTAGCGGGGCATGACACCGGGGAGCTGTTTTTT.

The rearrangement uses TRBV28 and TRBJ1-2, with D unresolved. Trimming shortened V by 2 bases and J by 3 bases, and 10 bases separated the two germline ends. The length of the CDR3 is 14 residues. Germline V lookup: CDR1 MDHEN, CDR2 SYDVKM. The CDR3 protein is CASSLIGRYYGYTF. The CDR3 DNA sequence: TGTGCCAGCAGTTTAATAGGGCGGTACTATGGCTACACCTTC.